These 29 T cell receptor beta chains were all obtained from the same sample, sequenced in a study of cytomegalovirus exposure and HLA in healthy donors (dated by TCRdb to between 2016 and 2019). Library construction relied on the immunoSEQ multiplex PCR assay. For the multiplex PCR, a mixture combining 60 forward primers for TCR Vbeta segments and 13 reverse primers for TCR Jbeta segments was used. This is the immuneACCESS table as TCRdb keeps it, with only in-frame sequences that have V and J called. A part of the clones is gone; compared with another copy, unresolved V genes explain less than half, and the rest is unexplained. The sample contains 100,000 to 150,000 clones, over 70% of them found a single time. The ten largest clones represent 7.5% to 9% of the sample. The sequenced sample consisted of PBMCs. The origin of the receptors is a female donor in good health and CMV-seropositive.

This rearrangement joins TRBV11-2 to TRBJ2-7; no clear D gene. The CDR3 length is 15 residues. In germline, CDR1 is SGHAT, CDR2 FQNNGV. V lost 4 bases to trimming and J lost 7 bases, with 20 bases between them. The CDR3 bases are TGTGCCAGCAGCTCCCTATCCGACTCCTTCGCTGAGCAGTACTTC. This gives the protein CASSSLSDSFAEQYF.

The chain links TRBV18 to TRBJ2-6, with 10 bases that match TRBD2. This CDR3 spans 17 amino acids. J gave up 0 bases and V 6 bases, and 5 bases lay outside the gene matches. Germline CDR1 is KGHSH and CDR2 is LQKENI. For the CDR3, the DNA is TGTGCCAGCTCCTTAGCGGGGGGCCCCTCTGGGGCCAACGTCCTGACTTTC. Its translation is CASSLAGGPSGANVLTF.

The J gene is TRBJ1-5, the V gene TRBV28; 7 bases agree with TRBD1. Germline V gives CDR1 MDHEN, CDR2 SYDVKM. This CDR3 is 14 amino acids long. Losses at the gene ends were 5 bases for V and 4 bases for J; bases not matched to a gene: 5. As DNA, the CDR3 is TGTGCCAGCAGTCTGACAGGGACTAATCAGCCCCAGCATTTT. Protein product: CASSLTGTNQPQHF.

V is TRBV7-2 and J is TRBJ1-5; D unclear. Trimming pared 8 bases from V and 7 bases from J, leaving 15 bases between. Germline loops: CDR1 SGHTA, CDR2 FQGNSA. The CDR3 consists of 13 residues. CDR3 in DNA: TGTGCCAGCGGTGTATCAGGTGAACAGCCCCAGCATTTT. Translated: CASGVSGEQPQHF.

The gene calls are TRBV27 and TRBJ2-7; a possible D gene is TRBD1 (6 bases). The V end was cut by 2 bases, the J end by 7 bases, with 18 bases between. The CDR3 runs to 15 residues. Germline V CDR1 and CDR2: MNHEY, SMNVEV (reference sequence). The CDR3 bases are TGTGCCAGCAGTTTAGGGGTTGGACAGACTAAAGAGCAGTACTTC. Protein: CASSLGVGQTKEQYF.

This sequence joins TRBV30 and TRBJ1-4; D perhaps matches TRBD1 (5 bases). Germline CDR1 GTSNPN, CDR2 SVGIG (reference sequence). The CDR3 has 13 amino acids. The germline V and J ends were trimmed by 5 bases and 7 bases, with 14 bases remaining between them. For the CDR3, the DNA is TGTGCCTGGGCCTCCAGGGAGGGTGAAAAACTGTTTTTT. Translating it yields CAWASREGEKLFF.

The chain employs TRBV6-5 and TRBJ1-2; D gene unclear. The germline gives CDR1 MNHEY, CDR2 SVGAGI. The CDR3 is 13 residues long. The V gene lost 4 bases and the J gene lost 8 bases, with 14 bases spanning the gap. The CDR3 region has the DNA TGTGCCAGCAGTTTGCAGGTTCTTGGCGGCTACACCTTC. Residues: CASSLQVLGGYTF.

The rearrangement links TRBV7-9 to TRBJ2-7, with D possibly being TRBD1 (5 bases). The V gene lost 5 bases and the J gene lost 3 bases, with 17 bases spanning the gap. Germline CDR1 reads SEHNR; CDR2 reads FQNEAQ (reference sequence). This CDR3 contains 15 residues. This CDR3 is CASSKGRPGLYEQYF. CDR3 DNA sequence: TGTGCCAGCAGCAAAGGCCGGCCAGGGCTCTACGAGCAGTACTTC.

The rearrangement links TRBV6-1 to TRBJ1-1; D unclear. CDR1 and CDR2 from the germline V gene are MNHNS and SASEGT. Trimming cost V 6 bases and J 4 bases, with 15 bases left between them. This CDR3 contains 14 residues. CDR3 loop: CASSMDRRTTEAFF. The CDR3 DNA follows: TGTGCCAGCAGCATGGACCGGAGGACCACTGAAGCTTTCTTT.

The V gene is TRBV19, the J gene TRBJ1-2, with a tentative D call TRBD1 (5 bases). The V end was cut by 3 bases, the J end by 3 bases, with 11 bases between. This CDR3 is built from 14 residues. Germline values: CDR1 LNHDA, CDR2 SQIVND (reference sequence). The CDR3 reads CASSIVGRDYGYTF. The CDR3 DNA reads as TGTGCCAGTAGTATTGTGGGGCGCGACTATGGCTACACCTTC. Looking up the rest from reference TRBV19 and TRBJ1-2 gives the full variable domain: DGGITQSPKYLFRKEGQNVTLSCEQNLNHDAMYWYRQDPGQGLRLIYYSQIVNDFQKGDIAEGYSVSREKKESFPLTVTSAQKNPTAFYLCASSIVGRDYGYTFGSGTRLTVV.

The rearrangement links TRBV5-1 to TRBJ2-3; TRBD1 agrees at 9 bases. This CDR3 has 16 residues. Trimming took 0 bases from V and 6 from J; bases not matched to a gene: 8. Germline CDR1 is SGHRS and CDR2 is YFSETQ. The CDR3 region has the DNA TGCGCCAGCAGCTTGGGACAGGGGGGACCCTCGGATACGCAGTATTTT. It translates to CASSLGQGGPSDTQYF.

The chain combines TRBV7-9 with TRBJ2-7, with D possibly being TRBD2 (6 bases). Germline CDR1 reads SEHNR; CDR2 reads FQNEAQ (reference sequence). V was shortened by 7 bases and J by 3 bases, with 16 bases between the two germline ends. This CDR3 comprises 14 residues. The CDR3 sequence is CASTPGEVIYEQYF. In nucleotides, the CDR3 is TGTGCCAGCACCCCGGGGGAGGTAATCTACGAGCAGTACTTC.

The chain joins TRBV13 to TRBJ2-2; possible D gene TRBD1, 6 bases. The germline CDR1 and CDR2 sequences are PRHDT and FYEKMQ (reference sequence). This CDR3 region has 14 residues. Deletions cut 6 bases from V and 2 bases from J, with 10 bases between. In DNA form, the CDR3 reads TGTGCCAGCAGATGGACAGACAACACCGGGGAGCTGTTTTTT. This gives the protein CASRWTDNTGELFF.

This chain uses TRBV6-6 with TRBJ1-2; 7 nucleotides match TRBD1. The CDR3 length is 13 residues. V was pared by 5 bases and J by 2 bases, with 2 bases of the junction left unmatched. CDR1 and CDR2 (germline): MNHNY, SVGAGI (reference sequence). CDR3 nucleotides: TGTGCCAGCAGTCTGGGACAGAACTATGGCTACACCTTC. Amino acids: CASSLGQNYGYTF.

The chain recombines TRBV4-1 with TRBJ2-3, with 14 bases aligning to TRBD2. Germline CDR1 and CDR2: MGHRA and YSYEKL. The CDR3 totals 17 residues. The V gene end was trimmed by 1 base and the J gene end by 3 bases; junction bases not matched to a gene: 3. The CDR3 loop reads CASSQVRTSGGTDTQYF. The CDR3 bases are TGCGCCAGCAGCCAAGTCCGGACTAGCGGGGGGACAGATACGCAGTATTTT.

In this sample, this clone turned up once. The chain employs TRBV7-2 and TRBJ1-4, with 7 positions matching TRBD1. The CDR3 is 14 amino acids. From germline, CDR1 is SGHTA and CDR2 FQGNSA. V was pared by 6 bases and J by 8 bases, with 9 bases of the junction left unmatched. The DNA for the CDR3 is TGTGCCAGCAGAAGACAGGGAGGCCTCGAAAAACTGTTTTTT. Translation: CASRRQGGLEKLFF.

The rearrangement uses TRBV5-1 and TRBJ1-3; the D is unclear. Germline values: CDR1 SGHRS, CDR2 YFSETQ. Trimming removed 1 base from V and 1 base from J, with 15 bases in between. The CDR3 has 17 amino acids. The DNA for the CDR3 is TGCGCCAGCAGCTTGCAGTCTGGTGGCGGGTCTGGAAACACCATATATTTT. It translates to CASSLQSGGGSGNTIYF.

The chain's CDR3 is CASSLNRVTTGELFF. The DNA of the CDR3 is TGTGCCAGCAGTTTAAACAGGGTTACTACCGGGGAGCTGTTTTTT. V and J are TRBV27 and TRBJ2-2; D is perhaps TRBD1 (6 bases). V dropped 2 bases and J dropped 5 bases, with 12 bases sitting between them. The CDR3 sequence is 15 residues long. Germline lookup yields CDR1 MNHEY and CDR2 SMNVEV (reference sequence).

The chain employs TRBV7-6 and TRBJ2-2; no clear D gene. Germline values: CDR1 SGHVS, CDR2 FNYEAQ. V gave up 7 bases and J gave up 4 bases, with 19 bases separating them. CDR3 length equals 16 residues. The CDR3, as DNA: TGTGCCAGCACGGTTGGCACACAGCCATCCACCGGGGAGCTGTTTTTT. Amino acids: CASTVGTQPSTGELFF.

This CDR3 is CASSPLGGAYEQYF. For the CDR3, the DNA is TGTGCCAGCAGCCCCCTTGGCGGTGCCTACGAGCAGTACTTC. This chain connects TRBV7-2 to TRBJ2-5, with D unclear. The end of the DNA is better explained by TRBJ2-7, so the J call may be wrong. This CDR3 is 14 amino acids long. CDR1 and CDR2 (germline): SGHTA, FQGNSA.

The rearrangement links TRBV6-5 to TRBJ2-1; 10 bases fit TRBD2. CDR1 MNHEY and CDR2 SVGAGI come from the germline V gene. This CDR3 is 13 amino acids long. As DNA, the CDR3 is TGTGCGACTGCTCCTAGCGGGGGCAATGAGCAGTTCTTC. Protein: CATAPSGGNEQFF.

This clone showed up just a few times. The CDR3 is CAIRSGTGGGETQYF. The CDR3 DNA reads TGTGCCATCAGGTCCGGGACAGGGGGAGGAGAGACCCAGTACTTC. The chain combines TRBV10-3 with TRBJ2-5, with 11 bases that match TRBD1. The CDR3 contains 15 residues. Germline values: CDR1 ENHRY, CDR2 SYGVKD. After removal of 6 bases from V and 4 bases from J, the junction contained 7 bases not matched to a gene.

This clone came up once. The chain recombines TRBV7-9 with TRBJ1-6; TRBD1 might be the D (5 bases). This CDR3 comprises 17 residues. Germline-derived CDR1 and CDR2 are SEHNR and FQNEAQ (reference sequence). V lost 5 bases, J lost 1 base, and 15 bases lay in between. The CDR3 DNA reads TGTGCCAGCAGCCCCGGGGAGGGGCTTTCCTATAATTCACCCCTCCACTTT. Protein sequence: CASSPGEGLSYNSPLHF.

The chain combines TRBV15 with TRBJ1-2; D remains ambiguous. V lost 4 bases to trimming and J lost 7 bases, with 10 bases between them. The CDR3 has 12 residues. Looked up from germline, CDR1 is LNHNV and CDR2 is YYDKDF (reference sequence). The CDR3 DNA reads TGTGCCACCAGCACCAGACAAGCTGGCTACACCTTC. This encodes CATSTRQAGYTF.

The chain carries TRBV13 and TRBJ2-1; perhaps TRBD2 as D (5 bases). V was clipped by 3 bases and J by 2 bases, with 11 bases between them. Germline CDR1 and CDR2: PRHDT and FYEKMQ (reference sequence). This CDR3 has 15 residues. The chain's CDR3 is CASSFEGSPYNEQFF. The CDR3 DNA sequence: TGTGCCAGCAGCTTTGAGGGCAGCCCCTACAATGAGCAGTTCTTC.

The chain joins TRBV11-3 to TRBJ2-3; D call uncertain. V was cut by 0 bases and J by 8 bases, with 9 bases left in between. The CDR3 is made up of 13 amino acids. Germline loops: CDR1 SGHNT, CDR2 YENEEA. The CDR3 sequence is CASSLDLMATQYF. The DNA for the CDR3 is TGTGCCAGCAGCTTAGATTTAATGGCTACGCAGTATTTT.

The chain uses TRBV7-9 and TRBJ2-5; 9 bases are shared with TRBD2. The germline CDR1 and CDR2 sequences are SEHNR and FQNEAQ (reference sequence). Unmatched junction bases numbered 12, after V lost 5 bases and J lost 2 bases. CDR3 size: 17 residues. The CDR3, as DNA: TGTGCCAGCAGCATAGGCGCGGGGGGGACATTGCAAGAGACCCAGTACTTC. It translates to CASSIGAGGTLQETQYF.

The V call is TRBV19, the J call TRBJ2-2; TRBD1 aligns across 10 bases. The CDR3 consists of 16 residues. From germline, CDR1 is LNHDA and CDR2 SQIVND (reference sequence). The V gene end was trimmed by 8 bases and the J gene end by 4 bases; junction bases not matched to a gene: 10. CDR3 loop: CASLGGTGAITGELFF. CDR3 DNA sequence: TGTGCCAGTCTGGGAGGGACAGGGGCTATCACCGGGGAGCTGTTTTTT. Full variable domain (missing parts from reference TRBV19 and TRBJ2-2): DGGITQSPKYLFRKEGQNVTLSCEQNLNHDAMYWYRQDPGQGLRLIYYSQIVNDFQKGDIAEGYSVSREKKESFPLTVTSAQKNPTAFYLCASLGGTGAITGELFFGEGSRLTVL.

This rearrangement joins TRBV7-2 to TRBJ1-2; D unclear. Trimming took off 5 bases at V and 6 bases at J, with 10 bases between the two ends. The CDR3 loop spans 12 amino acids. CDR1 and CDR2 (germline): SGHTA, FQGNSA. The CDR3 loop reads CASSPRSDGYTF. CDR3 nucleotide sequence: TGTGCCAGCAGCCCTCGGTCCGATGGCTACACCTTC.